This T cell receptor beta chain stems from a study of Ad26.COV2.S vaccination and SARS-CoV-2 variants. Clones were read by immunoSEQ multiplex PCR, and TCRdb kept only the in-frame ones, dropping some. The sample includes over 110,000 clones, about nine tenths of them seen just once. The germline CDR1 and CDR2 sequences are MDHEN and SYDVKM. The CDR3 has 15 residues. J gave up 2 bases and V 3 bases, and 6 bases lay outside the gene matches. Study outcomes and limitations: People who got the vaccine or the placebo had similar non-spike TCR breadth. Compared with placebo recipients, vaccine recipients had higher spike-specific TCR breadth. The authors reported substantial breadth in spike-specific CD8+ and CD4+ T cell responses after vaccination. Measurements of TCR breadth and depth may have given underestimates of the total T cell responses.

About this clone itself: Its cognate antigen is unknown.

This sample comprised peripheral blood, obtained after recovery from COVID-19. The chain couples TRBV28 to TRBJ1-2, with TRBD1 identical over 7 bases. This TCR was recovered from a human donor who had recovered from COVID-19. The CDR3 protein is CASSLTGTDNYGYTF. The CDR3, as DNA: TGTGCCAGCAGTTTGACAGGGACGGACAACTATGGCTACACCTTC.